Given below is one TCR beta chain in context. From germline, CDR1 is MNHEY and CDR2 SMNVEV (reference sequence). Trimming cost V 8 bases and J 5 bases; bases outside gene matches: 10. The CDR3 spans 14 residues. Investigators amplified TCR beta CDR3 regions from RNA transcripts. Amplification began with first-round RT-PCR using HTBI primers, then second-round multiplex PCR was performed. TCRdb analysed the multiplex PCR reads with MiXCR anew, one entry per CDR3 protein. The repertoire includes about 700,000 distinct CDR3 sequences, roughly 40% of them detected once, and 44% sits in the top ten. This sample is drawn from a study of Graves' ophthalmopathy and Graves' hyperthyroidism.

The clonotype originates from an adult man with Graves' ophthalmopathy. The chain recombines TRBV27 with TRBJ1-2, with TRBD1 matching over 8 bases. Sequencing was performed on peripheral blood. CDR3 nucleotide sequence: TGTGCCAGCGTCGCCGGGACAGGAAGGTATGGCTACACCTTC. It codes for CASVAGTGRYGYTF.